This TCR beta chain was documented in a study of a mutant IDH1 vaccine in newly diagnosed glioma. Findings and limits, study-wide: Seemingly, pseudoprogression had no relation to changes in the top peripheral T cell clonotypes.

The table came from immunoSEQ multiplex PCR; TCRdb's copy has only in-frame clones and leaves some out. The sample lists 80,000 to 100,000 clones; roughly 80% were seen once. About this clone: Antigen specificity is unknown.

The V end lost 5 bases, the J end lost 8 bases, and 13 bases lay between the germline ends. Germline-derived CDR1 and CDR2 are MNHEY and SVGAGI. The CDR3 sequence is 14 residues long. Time point denoted: baseline, week 1 (first vaccination visit). The treatment was: pre-vaccination baseline after standard-of-care therapy. The source is a man between 35 and 55 years old with glioma. Some clones in this sample may be carry-over from other donors' samples. The sequencing used PBMCs, collected from a glioma patient treated with radiotherapy, temozolomide or both. The chain recombines TRBV6-5 with TRBJ1-6, with D tentatively TRBD1 (6 bases). In DNA, the CDR3 is TGTGCCAGCAGTCAACAACAGGGAGATTCACCCCTCCACTTT. The encoded protein is CASSQQQGDSPLHF.